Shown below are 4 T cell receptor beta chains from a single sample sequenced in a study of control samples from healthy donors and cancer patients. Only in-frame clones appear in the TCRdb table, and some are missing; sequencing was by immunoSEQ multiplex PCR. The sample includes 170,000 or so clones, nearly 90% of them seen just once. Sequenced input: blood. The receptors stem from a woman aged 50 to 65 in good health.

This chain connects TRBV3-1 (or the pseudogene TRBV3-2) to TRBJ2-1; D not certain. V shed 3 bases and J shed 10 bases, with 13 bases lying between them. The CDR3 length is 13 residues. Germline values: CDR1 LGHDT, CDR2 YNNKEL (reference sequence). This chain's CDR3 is CASSQLRIKEQFF. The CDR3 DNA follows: TGTGCCAGCAGCCAGTTGAGGATTAAAGAGCAGTTCTTC.

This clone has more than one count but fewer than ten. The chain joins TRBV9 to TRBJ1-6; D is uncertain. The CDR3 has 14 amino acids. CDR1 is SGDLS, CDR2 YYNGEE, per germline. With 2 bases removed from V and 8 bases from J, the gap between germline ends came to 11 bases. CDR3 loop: CASSVANRDSPLHF. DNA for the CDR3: TGTGCCAGCAGCGTCGCAAATCGTGATTCACCCCTCCACTTT.

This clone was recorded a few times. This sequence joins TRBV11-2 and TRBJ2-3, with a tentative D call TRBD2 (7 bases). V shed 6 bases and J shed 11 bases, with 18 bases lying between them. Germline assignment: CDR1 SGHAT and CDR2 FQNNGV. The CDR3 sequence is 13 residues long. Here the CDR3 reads CASSSGGGRRQYF. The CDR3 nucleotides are TGTGCCAGCAGTTCCGGCGGGGGCCGACGGCAGTATTTT.

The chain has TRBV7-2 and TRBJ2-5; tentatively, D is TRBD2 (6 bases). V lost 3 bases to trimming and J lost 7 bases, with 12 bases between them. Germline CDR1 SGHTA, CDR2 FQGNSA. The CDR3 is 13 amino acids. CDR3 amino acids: CASSLGPGGTQYF. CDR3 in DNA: TGTGCCAGCAGCTTGGGGCCCGGGGGGACCCAGTACTTC.